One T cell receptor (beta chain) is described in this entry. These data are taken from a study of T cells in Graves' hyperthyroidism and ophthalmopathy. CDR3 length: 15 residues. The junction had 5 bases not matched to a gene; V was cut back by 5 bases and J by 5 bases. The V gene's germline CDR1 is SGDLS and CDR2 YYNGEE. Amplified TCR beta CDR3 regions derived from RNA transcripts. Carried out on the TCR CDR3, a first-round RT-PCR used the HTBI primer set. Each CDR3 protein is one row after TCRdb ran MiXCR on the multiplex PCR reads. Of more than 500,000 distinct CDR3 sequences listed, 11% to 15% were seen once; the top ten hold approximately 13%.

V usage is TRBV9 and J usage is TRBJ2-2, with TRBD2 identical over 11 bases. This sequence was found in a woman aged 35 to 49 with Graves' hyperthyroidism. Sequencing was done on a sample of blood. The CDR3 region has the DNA TGTGCCAGCAGAGACACTAGCGGGAGTACCGGGGAGCTGTTTTTT. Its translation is CASRDTSGSTGELFF.